This passage covers 30 T cell receptor beta chains from one sample sequenced in a study of blood T cell repertoires in COVID-19. The table came from immunoSEQ multiplex PCR; TCRdb's copy has only in-frame clones and leaves some out. The profile covers about 89,000 clones, with 60% to 85% appearing a single time and less than 60% taken by the ten largest. The sequenced material came from peripheral blood. The receptors were gathered from a human donor in a cohort sampled during active COVID-19.

The chain recombines TRBV2 with TRBJ2-7; 8 bases are shared with TRBD1. The junction had 6 bases not matched to a gene; V was cut back by 6 bases and J by 2 bases. The CDR3 sequence is 14 residues long. Germline V CDR1 and CDR2: SNHLY, FYNNEI. The CDR3 coding sequence is TGTGCCAGCAGCCTGGACAGGGTCCCCTACGAGCAGTACTTC. Its translation: CASSLDRVPYEQYF.

This sequence joins TRBV19 and TRBJ2-2, with D possibly TRBD2 on 5 matching bases. Germline CDR1 LNHDA, CDR2 SQIVND (reference sequence). The CDR3 has 14 residues. Trimming took off 6 bases at V and 2 bases at J, with 10 bases between the two ends. CDR3 sequence: CASRRAVNTGELFF. The CDR3 coding sequence is TGTGCCAGTAGGAGGGCAGTCAACACCGGGGAGCTGTTTTTT. Together with reference TRBV19 and TRBJ2-2, the CDR3 gives the full variable domain: DGGITQSPKYLFRKEGQNVTLSCEQNLNHDAMYWYRQDPGQGLRLIYYSQIVNDFQKGDIAEGYSVSREKKESFPLTVTSAQKNPTAFYLCASRRAVNTGELFFGEGSRLTVL.

This chain joins TRBV19 and TRBJ2-7; D ambiguous. In germline, CDR1 is LNHDA, CDR2 SQIVND (reference sequence). Trimming pared 2 bases from V and 7 bases from J, leaving 12 bases between. The CDR3 runs to 13 residues. The DNA of the CDR3 is TGTGCCAGTAGTATATACCCATGGCGGGAGCAGTACTTC. This gives the protein CASSIYPWREQYF.

This clone was recorded only once. The DNA for the CDR3 is TGCGCCAGCAGCTTGAGCCCCCGTGGGGCCACAGATACGCAGTATTTT. Amino acid sequence: CASSLSPRGATDTQYF. This chain links TRBV5-1 with TRBJ2-3; the D gene is possibly TRBD1 (5 bases). The V gene lost 1 base and the J gene lost 2 bases, with 14 bases spanning the gap. The CDR3 extends over 16 amino acids. Germline V gene data show CDR1 as SGHRS and CDR2 as YFSETQ.

In its sample, this clone was seen once. This rearrangement joins TRBV28 to TRBJ2-3, with TRBD2 matching 8 bases. The CDR3 is 15 amino acids. Per the germline V gene, CDR1 is MDHEN and CDR2 is SYDVKM. With 5 bases clipped from V and 2 bases from J, the junction kept 6 bases outside the gene matches. The CDR3 DNA follows: TGTGCCAGCAGTCTAGCGGGCCCCTTCACAGATACGCAGTATTTT. It encodes CASSLAGPFTDTQYF.

The chain carries TRBV5-4 and TRBJ2-2; a possible D gene is TRBD2 (6 bases). The CDR3 spans 15 residues. The ends were cut back, 5 bases at V and 1 base at J, with 12 bases in the middle. CDR1 SGHNT and CDR2 YYREEE come from the germline V gene (reference sequence). CDR3 coding DNA: TGTGCCAGCAGTCCGGGACTTTGGAACACCGGGGAGCTGTTTTTT. This gives the protein CASSPGLWNTGELFF. The full variable domain, rest sourced from reference TRBV5-4 and TRBJ2-2, is ETGVTQSPTHLIKTRGQQVTLRCSSQSGHNTVSWYQQALGQGPQFIFQYYREEENGRGNFPPRFSGLQFPNYSSELNVNALELDDSALYLCASSPGLWNTGELFFGEGSRLTVL.

V is TRBV7-2 and J is TRBJ2-5, with TRBD2 identical over 12 bases. CDR3 length: 16 amino acids. Per germline, CDR1 SGHTA and CDR2 FQGNSA. J lost 5 bases, V lost 5 bases, and 9 bases had no gene match. CDR3 coding DNA: TGTGCCAGCAGCCGGGGGAGCGGACTAGCGGGGGAGACCCAGTACTTC. Encoded protein: CASSRGSGLAGETQYF.

The chain couples TRBV28 to TRBJ2-1, with 10 bases identical to TRBD2. This CDR3 spans 15 amino acids. Germline V gene lookup returns CDR1 MDHEN and CDR2 SYDVKM. J lost 2 bases, V lost 6 bases, and 4 bases had no gene match. The CDR3 nucleotides are TGTGCCAGCAGAGGTACTAGCGGGACCTACAATGAGCAGTTCTTC. Translating it yields CASRGTSGTYNEQFF.

The V and J genes are TRBV5-4 and TRBJ2-1, with 10 nucleotides matching TRBD2. The V and J ends lost 4 bases and 5 bases, in that order; junction bases with no gene match: 3. The CDR3 extends over 14 amino acids. Germline lookup yields CDR1 SGHNT and CDR2 YYREEE (reference sequence). Here the CDR3 DNA reads TGTGCCAGCAGCACGGGACTAGCGAACAATGAGCAGTTCTTC. Its translation: CASSTGLANNEQFF.

The chain has TRBV19 and TRBJ2-1; TRBD2 matches at 8 bases. The CDR3 sequence is 18 residues long. The junction had 11 bases not matched to a gene; V was cut back by 4 bases and J by 0 bases. The germline V gene encodes CDR1 LNHDA and CDR2 SQIVND (reference sequence). Here the CDR3 reads CASSRTLAGRSSYNEQFF. CDR3 nucleotide sequence: TGTGCCAGTAGTAGAACCTTAGCGGGAAGGAGCTCCTACAATGAGCAGTTCTTC.

This chain uses TRBV5-6 with TRBJ2-2; 8 nucleotides align to TRBD1. V lost 0 bases, J lost 3 bases, and 1 base stayed unmatched. The CDR3 runs to 15 residues. CDR1 is SGHDT and CDR2 is YYEEEE in the germline V gene. CDR3 in DNA: TGTGCCAGCAGCTTGGGGACAGGGCACACCGGGGAGCTGTTTTTT. Its translation is CASSLGTGHTGELFF.

The CDR3 loop is CASSPQRESDTQYF. In DNA, the CDR3 is TGTGCCAGCAGTCCCCAGCGGGAGTCGGATACGCAGTATTTT. V is TRBV6-5 and J is TRBJ2-3; 8 positions match TRBD2. From germline, CDR1 is MNHEY and CDR2 SVGAGI. V lost 5 bases and J lost 6; bases outside the gene matches: 7. The CDR3 length is 14 residues.

The gene calls are TRBV5-6 and TRBJ2-3, with 13 bases identical to TRBD2. The ends lost 4 bases at V and 8 bases at J; junction bases unmatched: 10. The germline V gene encodes CDR1 SGHDT and CDR2 YYEEEE. The CDR3 runs 16 residues. The CDR3 bases are TGTGCCAGCAGCCCACTACTAGCGGGAGGGCCGGGTACGCAGTATTTT. Translation gives CASSPLLAGGPGTQYF.

The V and J genes are TRBV18 and TRBJ1-1, with D perhaps matching TRBD1 (5 bases). Deletions cut 4 bases from V and 4 bases from J, with 22 bases between. CDR1 is KGHSH and CDR2 is LQKENI in the germline V gene. The CDR3 has 17 amino acids. This CDR3 reads CASSLEREGAVGTEAFF. CDR3 DNA: TGTGCCAGCTCACTCGAGAGAGAAGGGGCAGTTGGCACTGAAGCTTTCTTT.

The chain carries TRBV24-1 and TRBJ2-1; D may be TRBD1 (5 bases). V was shortened by 5 bases and J by 8 bases, with 12 bases between the two germline ends. The CDR3 contains 13 residues. CDR1 KGHDR and CDR2 SFDVKD come from the germline V gene. CDR3 region: CATSVAGWDEQFF. Written as DNA, the CDR3 is TGTGCCACCAGTGTAGCAGGGTGGGATGAGCAGTTCTTC.

Only a few counts were recorded for this clone. This chain links TRBV19 with TRBJ1-5, with D possibly being TRBD1 (6 bases). The CDR3 covers 14 residues. V was trimmed by 8 bases and J by 9 bases, leaving 20 bases between them. Germline loops: CDR1 LNHDA, CDR2 SQIVND (reference sequence). The CDR3 nucleotides read TGTGCCAGTCAGGACAGCGACGAGCTGCGGCCCCAGCATTTT. Translated: CASQDSDELRPQHF.

This chain joins TRBV2 and TRBJ2-7; D gene uncertain. CDR3 size: 14 residues. Germline V gene data show CDR1 as SNHLY and CDR2 as FYNNEI. V lost 4 bases, J lost 0 bases, and 10 bases lay in between. This CDR3 reads CASSAVTGSYEQYF. The CDR3 region has the DNA TGTGCCAGCAGTGCGGTGACGGGCTCCTACGAGCAGTACTTC.

V gene TRBV7-2 combines with J gene TRBJ1-2; weak D call: TRBD1 (6 bases). Germline V gene sequence: CDR1 SGHTA, CDR2 FQGNSA. The CDR3 loop spans 12 amino acids. Trimming stripped 5 bases from V and 5 bases from J, with 9 bases between. The DNA for the CDR3 is TGTGCCAGCAGCCCACAGGGTTATGGCTACACCTTC. Protein: CASSPQGYGYTF.

The J gene is TRBJ1-6, the V gene TRBV28; unclear D gene. In germline, CDR1 is MDHEN, CDR2 SYDVKM. The V end lost 7 bases, the J end lost 0 bases, and 13 bases lay between the germline ends. The CDR3 consists of 16 residues. CDR3 nucleotides: TGTGCCAGCAATCCCCTTCTCAGCTCCTATAATTCACCCCTCCACTTT. It yields the protein CASNPLLSSYNSPLHF.

The V gene is TRBV9, the J gene TRBJ2-1, with TRBD2 as a possible D gene (5 bases). Trimming removed 4 bases from V and 4 bases from J, with 15 bases in between. Germline CDR1 is SGDLS and CDR2 is YYNGEE. The CDR3 contains 15 residues. The CDR3 loop reads CASSPTRGGYNEQFF. As DNA, the CDR3 is TGTGCCAGCAGCCCCACTAGAGGTGGTTACAATGAGCAGTTCTTC.

The chain has TRBV7-2 and TRBJ2-7, with D hard to call. The CDR3 is made up of 16 amino acids. V lost 1 base and J 0 bases, leaving 13 bases between the germline ends. Germline V gene sequence: CDR1 SGHTA, CDR2 FQGNSA. The CDR3 is CASSLEQVRNSYEQYF. The CDR3 coding sequence is TGTGCCAGCAGCTTAGAGCAGGTCCGGAACTCCTACGAGCAGTACTTC.

J is TRBJ1-6 and V is TRBV29-1; 10 nucleotides match TRBD1. Unmatched junction bases numbered 10, after V lost 7 bases and J lost 10 bases. The CDR3 length is 14 residues. CDR1 is SQVTM, CDR2 ANQGSEA, per germline. The DNA for the CDR3 is TGCAGCGCCAGACAGGGGGCAATAGGATCACCCCTCCACTTT. Its translation is CSARQGAIGSPLHF.

The chain recombines TRBV7-2 with TRBJ1-5; TRBD1 might be the D (6 bases). The CDR3 covers 15 residues. Looked up from germline, CDR1 is SGHTA and CDR2 is FQGNSA. V was shortened by 1 base and J by 9 bases, with 16 bases between the two germline ends. CDR3 coding DNA: TGTGCCAGCAGCTTAGAGGGGGGGAGAGTTTCGCCCCAGCATTTT. This sequence encodes CASSLEGGRVSPQHF.

The gene calls are TRBV6-1 and TRBJ2-3; maybe TRBD2 (5 bases). CDR3 size: 18 residues. Trimming took 0 bases from V and 3 from J, leaving 19 bases between them. Per the germline V gene, CDR1 is MNHNS and CDR2 is SASEGT. In DNA, the CDR3 is TGTGCCAGCAGTGAAGCGCTTTTGACGGGGAGAAGGACAGATACGCAGTATTTT. Its translation: CASSEALLTGRRTDTQYF.

The chain recombines TRBV12-3 or TRBV12-4 with TRBJ2-7; unclear D gene. V was cut by 6 bases and J by 3 bases, with 12 bases left in between. The CDR3 totals 13 residues. The DNA of the CDR3 is TGTGCCAGCAGCGCCAGCAGGATCTACGAGCAGTACTTC. Its translation is CASSASRIYEQYF.

Written as DNA, the CDR3 is TGTGCCAGCAGTAGAGACTTTGGGACTAGCGGGAGCCCGAGTGCTAATGAGCAGTTCTTC. Translation: CASSRDFGTSGSPSANEQFF. The rearrangement links TRBV28 to TRBJ2-1, with 14 positions matching TRBD2. J gave up 7 bases and V 5 bases, and 19 bases lay outside the gene matches. Germline V CDR1 and CDR2: MDHEN, SYDVKM. There are 20 residues in the CDR3.

The chain has TRBV19 and TRBJ2-4, with 8 bases fitting TRBD1. Germline V gives CDR1 LNHDA, CDR2 SQIVND (reference sequence). The CDR3 extends over 16 amino acids. The V and J ends lost 9 bases and 7 bases, in that order; junction bases with no gene match: 17. CDR3 protein: CASSQQIGTGMNIQYF. For the CDR3, the DNA is TGTGCCAGCAGTCAACAAATCGGGACAGGCATGAACATTCAGTACTTC.

The chain combines TRBV4-2 with TRBJ2-3, with 11 bases that match TRBD2. CDR3 length: 16 residues. V lost 4 bases to trimming and J lost 4 bases; unmatched junction nucleotides: 7. From germline, CDR1 is LGHNA and CDR2 YNFKEQ. This CDR3 reads CASSPLAGGAADTQYF. The CDR3 coding sequence is TGTGCCAGCAGCCCATTAGCGGGAGGGGCGGCAGATACGCAGTATTTT.

The chain carries TRBV19 and TRBJ2-3; possibly TRBD2 for D (5 bases). The CDR3 is 15 residues long. Germline V CDR1 and CDR2: LNHDA, SQIVND (reference sequence). V lost 4 bases and J 2 bases, leaving 13 bases between the germline ends. The CDR3 DNA reads as TGTGCCAGTAGTAAAAAGGATCGGGACACAGATACGCAGTATTTT. Encoded protein: CASSKKDRDTDTQYF.

In its sample, this clone was seen a few times. V and J are TRBV7-2 and TRBJ2-1, with D perhaps TRBD1 (6 bases). The CDR3 has 14 residues. Germline CDR1 is SGHTA and CDR2 is FQGNSA. V dropped 4 bases and J dropped 8 bases, with 15 bases sitting between them. The CDR3 DNA sequence: TGTGCCAGCAGCTCCAGGGGTCCGAGGGATGAGCAGTTCTTC. This codes for CASSSRGPRDEQFF. Using reference TRBV7-2 and TRBJ2-1 for the parts outside the CDR3, the full variable domain is GAGVSQSPSNKVTEKGKDVELRCDPISGHTALYWYRQSLGQGLEFLIYFQGNSAPDKSGLPSDRFSAERTGGSVSTLTIQRTQQEDSAVYLCASSSRGPRDEQFFGPGTRLTVL.